The TCR beta chain under discussion was sequenced for a study of beta chain features in type 1 diabetes. Study results and caveats: VDJ junctions in type 1 diabetes patients carried more deletions and fewer insertions.

Germline V gene data show CDR1 as LNHDA and CDR2 as SQIVND (reference sequence). V trimming: 3 bases; J trimming: 5 bases; junction bases outside the gene matches: 5. This CDR3 has 15 residues. CD45RO/CCR7/CD25/CD127/CD95/CD27 sorting isolated CD4+ naive, central memory, regulatory and stem cell-like memory cells. Expressed TCRB transcripts were sequenced, since all the RNA that had been isolated was reverse transcribed. The assay was immunoSEQ multiplex PCR, and TCRdb's table has in-frame clones only and misses some. The table shows some 500,000 clones, with around 10% occurring only once. A remark on this clone: What it binds is unknown.

Sequences were obtained from naive CD4+ T cells from blood. The V gene is TRBV19, the J gene TRBJ1-5, with TRBD1 matching 9 bases. The clonotype originates from a woman aged 18-35 years in good health. For the CDR3, the DNA is TGTGCCAGTAGTATCCGGGACAGGGAAGATCAGCCCCAGCATTTT. Its protein product is CASSIRDREDQPQHF.